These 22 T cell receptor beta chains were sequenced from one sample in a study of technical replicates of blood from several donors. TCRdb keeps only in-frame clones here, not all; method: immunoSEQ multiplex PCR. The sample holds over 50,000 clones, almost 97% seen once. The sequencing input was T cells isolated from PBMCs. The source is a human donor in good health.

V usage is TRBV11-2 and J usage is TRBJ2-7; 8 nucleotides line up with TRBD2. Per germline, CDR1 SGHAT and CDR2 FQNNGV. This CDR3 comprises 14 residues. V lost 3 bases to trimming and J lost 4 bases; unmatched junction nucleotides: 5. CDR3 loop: CASSLTSEPYEQYF. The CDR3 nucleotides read TGTGCCAGCAGCTTGACTAGCGAACCTTACGAGCAGTACTTC.

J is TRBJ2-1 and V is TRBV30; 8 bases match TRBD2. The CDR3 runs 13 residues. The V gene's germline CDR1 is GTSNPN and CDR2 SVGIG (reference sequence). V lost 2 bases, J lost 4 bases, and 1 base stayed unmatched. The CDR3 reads CAWSSGGYNEQFF. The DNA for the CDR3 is TGTGCCTGGAGTAGCGGGGGATACAATGAGCAGTTCTTC.

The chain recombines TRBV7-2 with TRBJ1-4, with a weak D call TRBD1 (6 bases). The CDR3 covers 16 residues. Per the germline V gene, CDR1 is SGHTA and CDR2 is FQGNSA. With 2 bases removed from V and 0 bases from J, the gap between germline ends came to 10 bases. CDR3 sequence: CASSLLDRATNEKLFF. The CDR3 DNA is TGTGCCAGCAGCTTACTGGACAGAGCAACTAATGAAAAACTGTTTTTT. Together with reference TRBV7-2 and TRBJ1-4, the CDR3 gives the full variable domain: GAGVSQSPSNKVTEKGKDVELRCDPISGHTALYWYRQSLGQGLEFLIYFQGNSAPDKSGLPSDRFSAERTGGSVSTLTIQRTQQEDSAVYLCASSLLDRATNEKLFFGSGTQLSVL.

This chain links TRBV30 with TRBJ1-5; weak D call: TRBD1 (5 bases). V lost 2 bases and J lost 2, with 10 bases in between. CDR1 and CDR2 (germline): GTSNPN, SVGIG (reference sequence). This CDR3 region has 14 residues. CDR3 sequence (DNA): TGTGCCTGGAGTCCTTTAGGGGGCAATCAGCCCCAGCATTTT. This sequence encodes CAWSPLGGNQPQHF.

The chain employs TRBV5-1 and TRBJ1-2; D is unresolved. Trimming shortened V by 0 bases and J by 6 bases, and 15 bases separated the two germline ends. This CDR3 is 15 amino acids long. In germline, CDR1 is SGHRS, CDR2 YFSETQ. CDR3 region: CASSLETGFPNGYTF. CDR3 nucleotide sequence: TGCGCCAGCAGCTTGGAGACGGGGTTTCCTAATGGCTACACCTTC.

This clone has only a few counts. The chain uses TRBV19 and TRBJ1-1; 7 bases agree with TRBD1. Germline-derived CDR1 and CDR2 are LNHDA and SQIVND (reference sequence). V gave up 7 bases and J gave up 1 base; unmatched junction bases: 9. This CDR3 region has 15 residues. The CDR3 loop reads CASTPSGGWNTEAFF. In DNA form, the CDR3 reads TGTGCCAGTACCCCTTCAGGGGGATGGAACACTGAAGCTTTCTTT. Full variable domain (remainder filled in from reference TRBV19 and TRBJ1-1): DGGITQSPKYLFRKEGQNVTLSCEQNLNHDAMYWYRQDPGQGLRLIYYSQIVNDFQKGDIAEGYSVSREKKESFPLTVTSAQKNPTAFYLCASTPSGGWNTEAFFGQGTRLTVV.

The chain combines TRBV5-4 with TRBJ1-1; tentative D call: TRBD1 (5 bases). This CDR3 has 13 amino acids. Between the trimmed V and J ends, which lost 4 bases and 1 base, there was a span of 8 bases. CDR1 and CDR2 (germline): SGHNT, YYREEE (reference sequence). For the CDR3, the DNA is TGTGCCAGCAGCGAAGACAGGAACACTGAAGCTTTCTTT. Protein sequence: CASSEDRNTEAFF.

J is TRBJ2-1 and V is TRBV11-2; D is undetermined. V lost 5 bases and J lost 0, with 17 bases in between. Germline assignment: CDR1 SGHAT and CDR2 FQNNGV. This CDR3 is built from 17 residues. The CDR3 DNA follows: TGTGCCAGCAGCCATTATTCAGGCTCCAGCTCCTACAATGAGCAGTTCTTC. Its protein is CASSHYSGSSSYNEQFF.

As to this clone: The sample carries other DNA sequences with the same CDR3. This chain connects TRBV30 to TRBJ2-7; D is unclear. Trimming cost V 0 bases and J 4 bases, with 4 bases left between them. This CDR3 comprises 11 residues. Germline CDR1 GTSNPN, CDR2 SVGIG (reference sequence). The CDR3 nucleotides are TGTGCCTGGAGTGTCCGTTACGAGCAGTACTTC. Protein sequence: CAWSVRYEQYF.

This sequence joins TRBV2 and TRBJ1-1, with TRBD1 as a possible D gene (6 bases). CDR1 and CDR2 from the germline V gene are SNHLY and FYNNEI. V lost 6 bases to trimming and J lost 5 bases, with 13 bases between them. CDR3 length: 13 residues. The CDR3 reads CASRQGLVTEAFF. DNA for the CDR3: TGTGCCAGCAGACAGGGCTTAGTAACTGAAGCTTTCTTT.

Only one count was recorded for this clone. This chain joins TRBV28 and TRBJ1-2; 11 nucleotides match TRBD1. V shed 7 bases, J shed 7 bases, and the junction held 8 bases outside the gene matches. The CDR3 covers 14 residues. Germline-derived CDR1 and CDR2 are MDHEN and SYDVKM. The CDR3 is CASMTGQGVFGYTF. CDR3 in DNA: TGTGCCAGCATGACGGGACAGGGGGTATTTGGCTACACCTTC.

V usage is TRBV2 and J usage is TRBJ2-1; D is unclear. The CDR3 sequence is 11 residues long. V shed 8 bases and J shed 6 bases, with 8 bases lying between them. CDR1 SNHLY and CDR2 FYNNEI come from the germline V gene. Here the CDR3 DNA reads TGTGCCAGCGGTCTAAGCAATGAGCAGTTCTTC. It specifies CASGLSNEQFF. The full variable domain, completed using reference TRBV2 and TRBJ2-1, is EPEVTQTPSHQVTQMGQEVILRCVPISNHLYFYWYRQILGQKVEFLVSFYNNEISEKSEIFDDQFSVERPDGSNFTLKIRSTKLEDSAMYFCASGLSNEQFFGPGTRLTVL.

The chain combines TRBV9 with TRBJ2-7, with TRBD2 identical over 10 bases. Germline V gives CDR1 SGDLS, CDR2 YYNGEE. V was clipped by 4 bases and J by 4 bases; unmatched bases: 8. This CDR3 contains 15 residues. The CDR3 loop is CASSPIAGGEYEQYF. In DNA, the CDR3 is TGTGCCAGCAGCCCTATAGCGGGGGGTGAGTACGAGCAGTACTTC.

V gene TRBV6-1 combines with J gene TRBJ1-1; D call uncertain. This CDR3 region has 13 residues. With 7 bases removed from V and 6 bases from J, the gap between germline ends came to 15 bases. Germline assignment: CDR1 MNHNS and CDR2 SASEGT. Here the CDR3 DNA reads TGTGCCAGCACTCAAACAGTCTCCGCTGAAGCTTTCTTT. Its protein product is CASTQTVSAEAFF.

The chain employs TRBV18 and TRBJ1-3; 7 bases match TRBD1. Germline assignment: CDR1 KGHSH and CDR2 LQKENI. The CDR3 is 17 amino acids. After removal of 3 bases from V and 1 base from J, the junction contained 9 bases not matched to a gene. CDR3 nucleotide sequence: TGTGCCAGCTCACCTAACGAGGGGGCTGCGTCTGGAAACACCATATATTTT. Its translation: CASSPNEGAASGNTIYF.

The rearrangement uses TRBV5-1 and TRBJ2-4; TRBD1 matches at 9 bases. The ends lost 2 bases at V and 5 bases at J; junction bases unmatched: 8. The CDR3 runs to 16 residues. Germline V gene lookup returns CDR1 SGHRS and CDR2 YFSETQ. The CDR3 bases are TGCGCCAGCAGCTTAGGGCTGGGACAGGGTCAAAACATTCAGTACTTC. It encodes CASSLGLGQGQNIQYF.

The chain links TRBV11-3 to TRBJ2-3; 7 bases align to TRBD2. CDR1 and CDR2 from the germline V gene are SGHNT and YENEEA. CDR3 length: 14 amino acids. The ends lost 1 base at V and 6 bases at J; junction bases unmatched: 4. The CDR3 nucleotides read TGTGCCAGCAGCTTAGTGGGGGAGGGGGATACGCAGTATTTT. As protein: CASSLVGEGDTQYF.

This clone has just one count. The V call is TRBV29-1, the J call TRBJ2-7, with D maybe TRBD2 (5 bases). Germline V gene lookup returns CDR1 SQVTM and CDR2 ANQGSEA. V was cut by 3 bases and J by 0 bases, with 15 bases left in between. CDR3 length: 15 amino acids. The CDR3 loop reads CSVDWMGRGSYEQYF. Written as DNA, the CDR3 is TGCAGCGTTGATTGGATGGGGAGAGGCTCCTACGAGCAGTACTTC.

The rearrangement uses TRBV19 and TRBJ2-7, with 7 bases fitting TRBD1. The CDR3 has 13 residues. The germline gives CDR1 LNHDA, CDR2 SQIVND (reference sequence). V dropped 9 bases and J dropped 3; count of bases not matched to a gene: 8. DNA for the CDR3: TGTGCCAGCGCGTGGACAGGCGGCTACGAGCAGTACTTC. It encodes CASAWTGGYEQYF.

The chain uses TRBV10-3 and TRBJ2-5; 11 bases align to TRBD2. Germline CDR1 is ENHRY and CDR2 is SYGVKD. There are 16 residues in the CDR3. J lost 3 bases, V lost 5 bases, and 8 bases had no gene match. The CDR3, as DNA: TGTGCCATCAGTTTAGCGGGAGGGCCGTTTGAAGAGACCCAGTACTTC. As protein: CAISLAGGPFEETQYF.

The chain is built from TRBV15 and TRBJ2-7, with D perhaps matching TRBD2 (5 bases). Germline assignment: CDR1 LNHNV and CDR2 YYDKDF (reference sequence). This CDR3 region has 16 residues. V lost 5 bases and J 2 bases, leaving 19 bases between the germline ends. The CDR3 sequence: CATSPGLLKGAYEQYF. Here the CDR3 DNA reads TGTGCCACCAGCCCCGGGCTACTCAAGGGAGCCTACGAGCAGTACTTC.

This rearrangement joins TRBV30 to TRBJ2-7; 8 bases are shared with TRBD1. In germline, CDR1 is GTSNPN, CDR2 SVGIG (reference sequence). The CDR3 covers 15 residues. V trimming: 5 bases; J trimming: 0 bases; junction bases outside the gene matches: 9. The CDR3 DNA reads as TGTGCCTGGGGTGGGGCCAGGGGGCTCTCCTACGAGCAGTACTTC. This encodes CAWGGARGLSYEQYF.